This TCR beta chain was captured in a study of blood T cell repertoires in COVID-19. The data were produced by immunoSEQ multiplex PCR, yet TCRdb's version contains in-frame clones alone and is incomplete. The sample has approximately 380,000 clones, 88% seen once. Recruits, aged roughly 18 to 90 years, lived in 20 to 30 US areas. Recovered status applied to Cohort 3 donors who had two consecutive negative PCRs. It also applied to those with clearance or with symptom resolution. Sequenced input: PBMCs or T cells enriched from blood (not recorded which). This TCR was recovered from a woman between 18 and 29 years old who had recovered from COVID-19.

The CDR3 here is CASLDRPYTEAFF. CDR3 DNA: TGTGCCAGCCTAGATCGGCCGTACACTGAAGCTTTCTTT. The chain couples TRBV12-3 or TRBV12-4 to TRBJ1-1; D uncertain. Trimming shortened V by 8 bases and J by 3 bases, and 13 bases separated the two germline ends. This CDR3 comprises 13 residues.